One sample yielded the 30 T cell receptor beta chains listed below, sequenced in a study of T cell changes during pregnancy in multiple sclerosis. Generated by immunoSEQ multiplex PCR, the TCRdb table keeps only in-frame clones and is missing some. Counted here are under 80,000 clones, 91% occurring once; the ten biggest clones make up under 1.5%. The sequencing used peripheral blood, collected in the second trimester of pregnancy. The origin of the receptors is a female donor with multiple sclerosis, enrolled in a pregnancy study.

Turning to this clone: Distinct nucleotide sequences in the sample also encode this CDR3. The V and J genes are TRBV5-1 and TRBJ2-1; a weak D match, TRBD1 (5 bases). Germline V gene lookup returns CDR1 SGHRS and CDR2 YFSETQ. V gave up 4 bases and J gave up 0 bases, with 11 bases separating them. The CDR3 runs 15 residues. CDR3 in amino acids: CASSPDRGSYNEQFF. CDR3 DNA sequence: TGCGCCAGCAGCCCCGACAGAGGCTCCTACAATGAGCAGTTCTTC.

CDR3 DNA sequence: TGTGCCAGCAGTTACGCCGGACAGGGGGCGTCCTACGAGCAGTACTTC. It yields the protein CASSYAGQGASYEQYF. V is TRBV6-5 and J is TRBJ2-7, with 11 bases identical to TRBD1. From germline, CDR1 is MNHEY and CDR2 SVGAGI. Trimming took 2 bases from V and 1 from J; bases not matched to a gene: 4. The CDR3 has 16 residues.

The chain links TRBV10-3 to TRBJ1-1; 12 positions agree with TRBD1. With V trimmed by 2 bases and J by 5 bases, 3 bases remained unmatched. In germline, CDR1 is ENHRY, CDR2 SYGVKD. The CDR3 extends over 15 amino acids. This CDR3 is CAISEGDRGLTEAFF. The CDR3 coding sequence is TGTGCCATCAGTGAGGGGGACAGGGGGCTTACTGAAGCTTTCTTT.

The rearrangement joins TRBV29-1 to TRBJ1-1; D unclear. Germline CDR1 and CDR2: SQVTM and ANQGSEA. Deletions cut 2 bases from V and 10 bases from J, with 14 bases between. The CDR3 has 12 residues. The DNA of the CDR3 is TGCAGCGTTGAAACTGAGGCGTTCGTAGCTTTCTTT. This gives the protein CSVETEAFVAFF.

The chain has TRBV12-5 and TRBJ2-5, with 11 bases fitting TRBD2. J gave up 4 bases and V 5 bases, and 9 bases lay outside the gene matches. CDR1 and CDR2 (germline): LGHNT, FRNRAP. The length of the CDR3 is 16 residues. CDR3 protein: CASGPLLAGVSETQYF. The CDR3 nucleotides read TGTGCTAGTGGTCCACTACTAGCGGGAGTGTCAGAGACCCAGTACTTC.

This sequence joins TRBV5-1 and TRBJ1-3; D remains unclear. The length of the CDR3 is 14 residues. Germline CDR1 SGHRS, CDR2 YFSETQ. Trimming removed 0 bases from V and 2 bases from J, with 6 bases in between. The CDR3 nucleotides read TGCGCCAGCAGCTTGGGGAGTCCTGGAAACACCATATATTTT. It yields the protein CASSLGSPGNTIYF. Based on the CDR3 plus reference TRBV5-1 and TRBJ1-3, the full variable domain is KAGVTQTPRYLIKTRGQQVTLSCSPISGHRSVSWYQQTPGQGLQFLFEYFSETQRNKGNFPGRFSGRQFSNSRSEMNVSTLELGDSALYLCASSLGSPGNTIYFGEGSWLTVV.

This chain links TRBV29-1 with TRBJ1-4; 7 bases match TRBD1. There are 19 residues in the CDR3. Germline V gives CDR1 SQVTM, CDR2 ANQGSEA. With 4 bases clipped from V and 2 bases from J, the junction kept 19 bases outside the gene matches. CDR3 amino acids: CSVGLTLSGGGTTNEKLFF. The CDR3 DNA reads TGCAGCGTTGGGCTCACCCTGTCAGGGGGTGGGACGACTAATGAAAAACTGTTTTTT.

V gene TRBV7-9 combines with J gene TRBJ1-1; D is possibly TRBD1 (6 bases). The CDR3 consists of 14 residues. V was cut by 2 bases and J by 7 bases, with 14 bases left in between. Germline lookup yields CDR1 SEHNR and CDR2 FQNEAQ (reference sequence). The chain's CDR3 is CASSLTLQGYEAFF. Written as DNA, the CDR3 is TGTGCCAGCAGCTTAACCCTTCAGGGGTATGAAGCTTTCTTT.

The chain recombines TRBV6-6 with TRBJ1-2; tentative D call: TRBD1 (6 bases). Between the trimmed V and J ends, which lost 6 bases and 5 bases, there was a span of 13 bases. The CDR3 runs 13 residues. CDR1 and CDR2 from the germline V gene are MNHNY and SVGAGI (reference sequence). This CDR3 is CASSNRDFYGYTF. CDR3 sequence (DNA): TGTGCCAGCAGCAACAGGGATTTTTATGGCTACACCTTC.

CDR3 bases: TGTGCCAGCAGTGAAGGGCAGGGATTGAAACTGTTTTTT. Translation: CASSEGQGLKLFF. The chain couples TRBV6-1 to TRBJ1-4; possibly TRBD1 for D (5 bases). V lost 1 base to trimming and J lost 11 bases, with 11 bases between them. This CDR3 is built from 13 residues. The germline gives CDR1 MNHNS, CDR2 SASEGT.

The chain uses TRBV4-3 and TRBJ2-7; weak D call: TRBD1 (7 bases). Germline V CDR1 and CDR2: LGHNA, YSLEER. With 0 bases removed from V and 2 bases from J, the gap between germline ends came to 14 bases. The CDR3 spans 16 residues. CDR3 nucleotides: TGCGCCAGCAGCCAAGATCTGGCAGGGGGGCCCTACGAGCAGTACTTC. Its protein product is CASSQDLAGGPYEQYF.

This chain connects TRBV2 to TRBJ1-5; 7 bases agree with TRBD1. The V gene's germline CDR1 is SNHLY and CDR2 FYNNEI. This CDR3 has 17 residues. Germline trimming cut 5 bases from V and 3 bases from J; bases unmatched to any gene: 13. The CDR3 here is CASSLGRQGISNQPQHF. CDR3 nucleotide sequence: TGTGCCAGCAGTCTGGGGAGACAGGGAATTTCCAATCAGCCCCAGCATTTT.

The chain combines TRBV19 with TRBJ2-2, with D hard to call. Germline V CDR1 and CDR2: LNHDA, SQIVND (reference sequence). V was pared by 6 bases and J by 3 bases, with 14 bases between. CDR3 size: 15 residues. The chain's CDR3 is CASRDLDHDTGELFF. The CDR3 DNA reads TGTGCCAGTAGAGACCTAGATCATGACACCGGGGAGCTGTTTTTT.

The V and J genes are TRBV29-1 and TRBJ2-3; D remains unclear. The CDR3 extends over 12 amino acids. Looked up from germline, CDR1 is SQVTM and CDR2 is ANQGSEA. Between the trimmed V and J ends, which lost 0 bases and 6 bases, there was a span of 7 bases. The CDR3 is CSVEEPGDTQYF. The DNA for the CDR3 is TGCAGCGTTGAAGAGCCCGGGGATACGCAGTATTTT.

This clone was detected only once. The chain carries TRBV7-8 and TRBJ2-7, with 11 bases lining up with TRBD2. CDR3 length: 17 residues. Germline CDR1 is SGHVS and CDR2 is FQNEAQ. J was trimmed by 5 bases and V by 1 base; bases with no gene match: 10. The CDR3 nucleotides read TGTGCCAGCAGCTTAGTCGGTGGAGGACTAGCGGGCCACGAGCAGTACTTC. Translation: CASSLVGGGLAGHEQYF.

Here the CDR3 reads CASSRLDRGSMNTEAFF. The CDR3 coding sequence is TGTGCCAGCAGTCGTTTGGACAGGGGGTCAATGAACACTGAAGCTTTCTTT. The chain employs TRBV27 and TRBJ1-1, with 10 positions matching TRBD1. Unmatched junction bases numbered 9, after V lost 5 bases and J lost 0 bases. This CDR3 has 17 amino acids. The germline V gene has CDR1 MNHEY and CDR2 SMNVEV (reference sequence).

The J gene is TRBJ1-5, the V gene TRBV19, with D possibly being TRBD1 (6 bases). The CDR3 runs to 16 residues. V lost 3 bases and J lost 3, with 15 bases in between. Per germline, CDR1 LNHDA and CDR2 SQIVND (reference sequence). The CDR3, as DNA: TGTGCCAGTAGTATCCAAACAGGGAAGTACAATCAGCCCCAGCATTTT. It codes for CASSIQTGKYNQPQHF.

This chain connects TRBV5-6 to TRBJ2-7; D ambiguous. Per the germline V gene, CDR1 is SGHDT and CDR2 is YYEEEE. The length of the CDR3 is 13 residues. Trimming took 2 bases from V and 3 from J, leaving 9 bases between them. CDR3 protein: CASSFGRYYEQYF. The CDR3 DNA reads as TGTGCCAGCAGCTTTGGCAGATACTACGAGCAGTACTTC.

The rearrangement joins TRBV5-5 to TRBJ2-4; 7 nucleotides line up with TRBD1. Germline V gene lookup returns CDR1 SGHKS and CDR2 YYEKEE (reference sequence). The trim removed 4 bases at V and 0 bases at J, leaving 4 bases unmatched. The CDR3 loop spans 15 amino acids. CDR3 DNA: TGTGCCAGCAGCCGGGACAGCCCAGCCAAAAACATTCAGTACTTC. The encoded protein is CASSRDSPAKNIQYF.

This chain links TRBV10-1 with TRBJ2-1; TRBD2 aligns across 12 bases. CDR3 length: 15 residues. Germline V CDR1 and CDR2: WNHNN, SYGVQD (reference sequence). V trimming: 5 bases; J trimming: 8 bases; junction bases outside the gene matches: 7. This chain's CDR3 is CASSPRTSGKDEQFF. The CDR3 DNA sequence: TGCGCCAGCAGTCCTCGGACTAGCGGGAAGGATGAGCAGTTCTTC.

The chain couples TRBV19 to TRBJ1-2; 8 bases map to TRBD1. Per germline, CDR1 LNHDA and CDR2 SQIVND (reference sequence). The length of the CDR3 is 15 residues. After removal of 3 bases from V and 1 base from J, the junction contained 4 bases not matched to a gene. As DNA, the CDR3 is TGTGCCAGTAGTATTACAGGGGGGGGTAACTATGGCTACACCTTC. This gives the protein CASSITGGGNYGYTF.

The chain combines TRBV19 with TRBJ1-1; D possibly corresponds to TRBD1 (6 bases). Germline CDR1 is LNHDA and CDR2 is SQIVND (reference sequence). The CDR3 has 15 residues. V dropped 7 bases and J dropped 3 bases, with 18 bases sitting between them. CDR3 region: CASTLVGRGDTEAFF. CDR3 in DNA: TGTGCCAGTACCCTCGTGGGGAGGGGGGACACTGAAGCTTTCTTT.

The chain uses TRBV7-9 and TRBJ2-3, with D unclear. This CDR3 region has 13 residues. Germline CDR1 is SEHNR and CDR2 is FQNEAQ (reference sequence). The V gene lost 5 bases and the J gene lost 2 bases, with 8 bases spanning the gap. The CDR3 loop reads CASSATITDTQYF. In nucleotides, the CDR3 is TGTGCCAGCAGCGCCACTATCACAGATACGCAGTATTTT.

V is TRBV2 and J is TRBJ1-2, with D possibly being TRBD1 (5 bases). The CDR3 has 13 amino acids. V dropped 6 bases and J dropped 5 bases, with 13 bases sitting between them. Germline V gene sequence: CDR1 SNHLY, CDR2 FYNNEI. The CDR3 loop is CASSAGDGYGYTF. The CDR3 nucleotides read TGTGCCAGCAGCGCGGGGGACGGGTATGGCTACACCTTC.

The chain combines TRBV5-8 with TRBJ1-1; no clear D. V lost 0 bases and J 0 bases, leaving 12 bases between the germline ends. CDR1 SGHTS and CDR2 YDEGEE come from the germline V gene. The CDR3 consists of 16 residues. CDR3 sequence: CASSLALRELNTEAFF. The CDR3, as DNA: TGTGCCAGCAGCTTGGCTCTGAGGGAATTGAACACTGAAGCTTTCTTT.

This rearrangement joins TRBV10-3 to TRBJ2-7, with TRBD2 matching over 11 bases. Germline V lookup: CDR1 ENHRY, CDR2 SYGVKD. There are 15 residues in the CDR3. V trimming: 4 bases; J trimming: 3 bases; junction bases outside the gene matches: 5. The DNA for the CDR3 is TGTGCCATCAGTGGTGAGACTAGCGGGATCTACGAGCAGTACTTC. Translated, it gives CAISGETSGIYEQYF.

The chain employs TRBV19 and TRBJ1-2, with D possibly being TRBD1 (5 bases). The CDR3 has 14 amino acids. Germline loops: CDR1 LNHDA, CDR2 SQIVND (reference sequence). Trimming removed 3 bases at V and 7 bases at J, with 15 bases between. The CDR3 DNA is TGTGCCAGTAGTATCCTTCCCGGGACTAGTGGCTACACCTTC. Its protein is CASSILPGTSGYTF. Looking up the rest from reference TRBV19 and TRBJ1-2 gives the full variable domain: DGGITQSPKYLFRKEGQNVTLSCEQNLNHDAMYWYRQDPGQGLRLIYYSQIVNDFQKGDIAEGYSVSREKKESFPLTVTSAQKNPTAFYLCASSILPGTSGYTFGSGTRLTVV.

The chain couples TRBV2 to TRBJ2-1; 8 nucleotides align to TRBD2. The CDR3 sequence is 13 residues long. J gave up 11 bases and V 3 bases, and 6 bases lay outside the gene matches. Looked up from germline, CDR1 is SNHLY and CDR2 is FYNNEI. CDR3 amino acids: CASSDLPSGQQFF. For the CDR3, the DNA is TGTGCCAGCAGTGATTTACCTAGCGGGCAGCAGTTCTTC.

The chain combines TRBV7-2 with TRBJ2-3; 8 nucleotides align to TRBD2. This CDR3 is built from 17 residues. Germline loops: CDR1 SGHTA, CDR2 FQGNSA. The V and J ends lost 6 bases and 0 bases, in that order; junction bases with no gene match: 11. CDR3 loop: CASRPRGGLLSTDTQYF. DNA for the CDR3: TGTGCCAGCAGACCTCGGGGGGGGCTACTAAGCACAGATACGCAGTATTTT.

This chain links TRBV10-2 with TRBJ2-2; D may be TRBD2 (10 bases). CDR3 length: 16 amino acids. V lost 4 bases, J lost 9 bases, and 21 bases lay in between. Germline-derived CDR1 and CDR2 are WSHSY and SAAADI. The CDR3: CASSAQGASGSRELFF. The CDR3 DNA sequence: TGCGCCAGCAGTGCACAGGGGGCTAGCGGGAGCCGGGAGCTGTTTTTT.